The 6 T cell receptor beta chains presented below share a single source sample, sequenced in a study of CD8 T cells in Susac syndrome (dated by TCRdb to between 2018 and 2021). The method was the immunoSEQ multiplex PCR assay. RNA was extracted with the RNeasy kit and 0.5 to 1 ug was reverse transcribed using random hexamers. TCRdb took the public reads, trimmed them with fastp at Q25, ran MiXCR for clone calling and kept in-frame beta chains. Each CDR3 protein gets just one entry, which takes the most common genes and DNA from the rows behind it. In this sample the table shows roughly 150,000 distinct CDR3 sequences, over 85% of which occur a single time. The ten largest make up 0.13% of the sample. Sequencing was carried out using CD4+ T cells from PBMCs. Receptor source: a human donor in good health.

In nucleotides, the CDR3 is TGTGCCAGCAGTGAATGGGGGGAGGCTAGCGTAGATACGCAGTATTTT. Translating it yields CASSEWGEASVDTQYF. The chain uses TRBV25-1 and TRBJ2-3, with a weak D call TRBD2 (6 bases). Trimming took 1 base from V and 5 from J, leaving 16 bases between them. This CDR3 is 16 amino acids long. Germline V gene data show CDR1 as MGHDK and CDR2 as SYGVNS.

This chain uses TRBV2 with TRBJ2-3; TRBD1 matches 9 bases. Germline assignment: CDR1 SNHLY and CDR2 FYNNEI. The CDR3 is 14 residues long. V was pared by 6 bases and J by 4 bases, with 5 bases of the junction left unmatched. The CDR3 nucleotides read TGTGCCAGCAGGGACAGGGGCCATTCAGATACGCAGTATTTT. Amino acid sequence: CASRDRGHSDTQYF.

V usage is TRBV4-1 and J usage is TRBJ2-3, with 7 bases aligning to TRBD2. Germline assignment: CDR1 MGHRA and CDR2 YSYEKL. With 3 bases clipped from V and 3 bases from J, the junction kept 6 bases outside the gene matches. The CDR3 consists of 15 residues. The CDR3 spells CASSQGGILTDTQYF. CDR3 nucleotide sequence: TGCGCCAGCAGCCAGGGAGGGATTCTTACAGATACGCAGTATTTT.

Comment on this clonotype: Mismatch with germline at one junction end may stem from a read error. The genes are TRBV3-1 and TRBJ1-1; D is perhaps TRBD1 (6 bases). Germline lookup yields CDR1 LGHDT and CDR2 YNNKEL (reference sequence). The length of the CDR3 is 12 residues. The CDR3 reads CASSQIQGSLNF. The CDR3 DNA sequence: TGTGCCAGCAGCCAAATTCAGGGGAGCCTCAACTTT.

The chain carries TRBV4-2 and TRBJ2-3; 16 nucleotides agree with TRBD2. The J segment lost 0 bases and the V segment lost 4 bases, leaving 7 bases of the junction unmatched. Germline loops: CDR1 LGHNA, CDR2 YNFKEQ. There are 19 residues in the CDR3. For the CDR3, the DNA is TGTGCCAGCAGCCCGGGACTAGCGGGGGGGCCTGCTAGCACAGATACGCAGTATTTT. Protein product: CASSPGLAGGPASTDTQYF.

The chain has TRBV7-3 and TRBJ2-2, with TRBD1 matching over 7 bases. Unmatched junction bases numbered 7, after V lost 9 bases and J lost 3 bases. Germline V gene data show CDR1 as SGHTA and CDR2 as FQGTGA. The length of the CDR3 is 14 residues. CDR3 sequence: CASRRDRDTGELFF. The CDR3 bases are TGTGCCAGTCGCCGGGACAGAGACACCGGGGAGCTGTTTTTT.